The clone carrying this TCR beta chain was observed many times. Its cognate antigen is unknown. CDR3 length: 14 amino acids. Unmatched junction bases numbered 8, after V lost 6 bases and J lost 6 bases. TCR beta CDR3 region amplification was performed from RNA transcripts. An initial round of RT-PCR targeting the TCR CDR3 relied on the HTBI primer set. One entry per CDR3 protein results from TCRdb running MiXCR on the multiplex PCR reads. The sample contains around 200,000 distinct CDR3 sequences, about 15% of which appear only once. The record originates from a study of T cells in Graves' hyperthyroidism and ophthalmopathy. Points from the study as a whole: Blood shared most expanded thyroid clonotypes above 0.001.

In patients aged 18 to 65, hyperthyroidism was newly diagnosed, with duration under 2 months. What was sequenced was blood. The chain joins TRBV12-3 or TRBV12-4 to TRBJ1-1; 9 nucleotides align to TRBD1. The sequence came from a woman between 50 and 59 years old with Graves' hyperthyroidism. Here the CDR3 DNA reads TGTGCCAGCAGCCTTACAGGGGGCGCTTCTGAAGCTTTCTTT. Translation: CASSLTGGASEAFF.